These 26 T cell receptor beta chains were sequenced from one sample in a study of PD-1 blockade in classical Hodgkin lymphoma. Every single patient, without exception, relapsed after autologous stem cell transplantation, and brentuximab vedotin exposure varied. Assay used: immunoSEQ multiplex PCR; TCRdb lists only in-frame clones, some missing. The table has about 97,000 clones, roughly 84% seen once; the top ten hold more than 10%. Material: peripheral blood mononuclear cells (PBMCs), obtained at baseline. These receptors originate from a human donor with classical Hodgkin lymphoma.

This chain connects TRBV5-4 to TRBJ1-2; D call uncertain. CDR1 is SGHNT, CDR2 YYREEE, per germline (reference sequence). The V end lost 0 bases, the J end lost 5 bases, and 2 bases lay between the germline ends. The CDR3 extends over 11 amino acids. The CDR3 here is CASSLDYGYTF. The CDR3 DNA sequence: TGTGCCAGCAGCTTGGATTATGGCTACACCTTC.

The chain uses TRBV28 and TRBJ2-7; no definite D call. The germline V gene has CDR1 MDHEN and CDR2 SYDVKM. With 3 bases removed from V and 0 bases from J, the gap between germline ends came to 15 bases. This CDR3 is built from 16 residues. The CDR3: CASSFRAAPFSYEQYF. The DNA of the CDR3 is TGTGCCAGCAGTTTTCGGGCAGCACCTTTCTCCTACGAGCAGTACTTC.

This chain uses TRBV6-1 with TRBJ2-7; D remains ambiguous. Germline V gives CDR1 MNHNS, CDR2 SASEGT. V was trimmed by 1 base and J by 0 bases, leaving 16 bases between them. The CDR3 covers 17 residues. This CDR3 reads CASSEDRPGAGSYEQYF. The CDR3 DNA follows: TGTGCCAGCAGTGAAGACAGACCAGGAGCTGGCTCCTACGAGCAGTACTTC.

The rearrangement joins TRBV11-1 to TRBJ2-5, with TRBD1 as a possible D gene (5 bases). CDR3 length equals 17 residues. Germline V gene sequence: CDR1 SGHAT, CDR2 FQDESV (reference sequence). V lost 5 bases, J lost 4 bases, and 23 bases lay in between. The CDR3 is CASSRGVGREEGETQYF. The DNA of the CDR3 is TGTGCCAGCAGCCGCGGAGTTGGCAGGGAAGAAGGAGAGACCCAGTACTTC.

V and J are TRBV14 and TRBJ2-7; 9 bases fit TRBD1. There are 16 residues in the CDR3. Germline V gives CDR1 SGHDN, CDR2 FVKESK. V lost 3 bases, J lost 6 bases, and 12 bases stayed unmatched. The CDR3 coding sequence is TGTGCCAGCAGCCAGCCAGCCACAGGGGGCTCGTCCGAGCAGTACTTC. This translates into CASSQPATGGSSEQYF.

CDR3 in amino acids: CASSSGGREAFF. For the CDR3, the DNA is TGTGCCAGCAGCTCGGGCGGCCGGGAAGCTTTCTTT. This chain links TRBV6-5 with TRBJ1-1; D is unclear. Germline V lookup: CDR1 MNHEY, CDR2 SVGAGI. V lost 6 bases to trimming and J lost 8 bases, with 13 bases between them. This CDR3 comprises 12 residues.

The CDR3, as DNA: TGTGCCATCAGTGAGTCTGGGACATCAAATTCACCCCTCCACTTT. Protein sequence: CAISESGTSNSPLHF. The chain recombines TRBV10-3 with TRBJ1-6; tentative D call: TRBD1 (6 bases). CDR1 is ENHRY, CDR2 SYGVKD, per germline. V lost 0 bases to trimming and J lost 7 bases, with 10 bases between them. The CDR3 spans 15 residues.

The chain carries TRBV9 and TRBJ2-1; 14 positions match TRBD2. This CDR3 has 16 amino acids. Germline V gives CDR1 SGDLS, CDR2 YYNGEE. V shed 3 bases and J 6 bases; nucleotides not matched to a gene: 5. The CDR3 DNA follows: TGTGCCAGCAGCGGGGGACTAGCGGGGGCGCCCAATGAGCAGTTCTTC. This encodes CASSGGLAGAPNEQFF.

This clone was detected only a few times. The chain uses TRBV19 and TRBJ2-2; TRBD1 aligns across 10 bases. The CDR3 covers 15 residues. Germline-derived CDR1 and CDR2 are LNHDA and SQIVND (reference sequence). The junction had 4 bases not matched to a gene; V was cut back by 5 bases and J by 4 bases. The CDR3 reads CASSPGTGVTGELFF. CDR3 DNA: TGTGCCAGTAGTCCCGGGACAGGGGTCACCGGGGAGCTGTTTTTT.

The genes are TRBV6-1 and TRBJ1-2; tentatively, D is TRBD1 (6 bases). Germline CDR1 is MNHNS and CDR2 is SASEGT. The CDR3 length is 14 residues. V gave up 8 bases and J gave up 6 bases, with 19 bases separating them. In DNA, the CDR3 is TGTGCCAGCGGGGCAAAGACAGGCGGTCATGGCTACACCTTC. Translated, it gives CASGAKTGGHGYTF.

The chain joins TRBV29-1 to TRBJ2-7, with TRBD1 identical over 9 bases. The length of the CDR3 is 13 residues. Germline V gene sequence: CDR1 SQVTM, CDR2 ANQGSEA. Trimming took 7 bases from V and 0 from J; bases not matched to a gene: 4. The CDR3 nucleotides are TGCAGCGGGGGACAGGGAGGCTCCTACGAGCAGTACTTC. Amino acid sequence: CSGGQGGSYEQYF.

This clone was seen a single time. The rearrangement uses TRBV2 and TRBJ2-5; D may correspond to TRBD1 or TRBD2 (6 bases each). This CDR3 has 14 residues. Germline loops: CDR1 SNHLY, CDR2 FYNNEI. Trimming took 5 bases from V and 1 from J, leaving 11 bases between them. Written as DNA, the CDR3 is TGTGCCAGCAGTCGATGGGGGGCCCAAGAGACCCAGTACTTC. Translating it yields CASSRWGAQETQYF. Supplemented by reference TRBV2 and TRBJ2-5, the full variable domain reads EPEVTQTPSHQVTQMGQEVILRCVPISNHLYFYWYRQILGQKVEFLVSFYNNEISEKSEIFDDQFSVERPDGSNFTLKIRSTKLEDSAMYFCASSRWGAQETQYFGPGTRLLVL.

The chain links TRBV2 to TRBJ2-1, with no clear D. Looked up from germline, CDR1 is SNHLY and CDR2 is FYNNEI. There are 11 residues in the CDR3. V dropped 6 bases and J dropped 10 bases, with 10 bases sitting between them. CDR3 region: CASSSWAEQFF. CDR3 DNA: TGTGCCAGCAGCTCCTGGGCAGAGCAGTTCTTC.

V is TRBV15 and J is TRBJ2-6; D is possibly TRBD1 (6 bases). Trimming removed 0 bases at V and 0 bases at J, with 6 bases between. CDR3 length: 16 residues. Germline V gives CDR1 LNHNV, CDR2 YYDKDF (reference sequence). Here the CDR3 reads CATSREQGSGANVLTF. In DNA form, the CDR3 reads TGTGCCACCAGCAGAGAACAGGGCTCTGGGGCCAACGTCCTGACTTTC. Full variable domain (missing parts from reference TRBV15 and TRBJ2-6): DAMVIQNPRYQVTQFGKPVTLSCSQTLNHNVMYWYQQKSSQAPKLLFHYYDKDFNNEADTPDNFQSRRPNTSFCFLDIRSPGLGDTAMYLCATSREQGSGANVLTFGAGSRLTVL.

V is TRBV7-2 and J is TRBJ2-7; TRBD1 agrees at 7 bases. Germline V gene data show CDR1 as SGHTA and CDR2 as FQGNSA. The trim removed 1 base at V and 6 bases at J, leaving 9 bases unmatched. This CDR3 comprises 15 residues. The CDR3 DNA follows: TGTGCCAGCAGCTTAGTGATTGGGACAGCTGGCGAGCAGTACTTC. Translated, it gives CASSLVIGTAGEQYF. Full variable domain (missing parts from reference TRBV7-2 and TRBJ2-7): GAGVSQSPSNKVTEKGKDVELRCDPISGHTALYWYRQSLGQGLEFLIYFQGNSAPDKSGLPSDRFSAERTGGSVSTLTIQRTQQEDSAVYLCASSLVIGTAGEQYFGPGTRLTVT.

Details on this clone: Additional DNA sequences in this sample encode the identical CDR3. The V and J genes are TRBV7-3 and TRBJ1-3; D ambiguous. Germline lookup yields CDR1 SGHTA and CDR2 FQGTGA. CDR3 length: 15 amino acids. Trimming left V 0 bases short and J 1 base short, with 7 bases between. The CDR3 here is CASSLTAGSGNTIYF. In DNA, the CDR3 is TGTGCCAGCAGCTTAACGGCGGGGTCTGGAAACACCATATATTTT.

V gene TRBV6-1 combines with J gene TRBJ2-2; no definite D call. Germline values: CDR1 MNHNS, CDR2 SASEGT. This CDR3 has 15 residues. The germline V and J ends were trimmed by 1 base and 6 bases, with 12 bases remaining between them. The CDR3 nucleotides are TGTGCCAGCAGTGAAGGGAGTTCCTCAGCCGGGGAGCTGTTTTTT. Translating it yields CASSEGSSSAGELFF.

The count of this clone is one. The chain recombines TRBV5-1 with TRBJ2-7; D is unresolved. Trimming left V 4 bases short and J 5 bases short, with 13 bases between. The CDR3 length is 13 residues. Germline CDR1 reads SGHRS; CDR2 reads YFSETQ. This chain's CDR3 is CASSGGLLNEQYF. The CDR3 DNA sequence: TGCGCCAGCAGCGGTGGCCTTTTAAACGAGCAGTACTTC.

The chain combines TRBV5-1 with TRBJ2-1; TRBD2 agrees at 12 bases. The CDR3 consists of 15 residues. Germline CDR1 reads SGHRS; CDR2 reads YFSETQ. J was trimmed by 9 bases and V by 3 bases; bases with no gene match: 7. This CDR3 reads CASSSTSGSLGEQFF. The CDR3 DNA sequence: TGCGCCAGCAGCTCGACTAGCGGGAGCTTGGGTGAGCAGTTCTTC.

The chain has TRBV2 and TRBJ2-7, with D perhaps being TRBD1 or TRBD2 (5 bases each). CDR3 length: 14 residues. V lost 4 bases and J 6 bases, leaving 16 bases between the germline ends. Germline values: CDR1 SNHLY, CDR2 FYNNEI. The CDR3 loop reads CASSASGTNSEQYF. In DNA, the CDR3 is TGTGCCAGCAGTGCCTCCGGGACCAATTCCGAGCAGTACTTC.

This chain joins TRBV7-8 and TRBJ2-1; 16 positions agree with TRBD2. The CDR3 has 18 amino acids. V lost 5 bases, J lost 5 bases, and 9 bases stayed unmatched. The germline V gene has CDR1 SGHVS and CDR2 FQNEAQ. CDR3 sequence (DNA): TGTGCCAGCAGCCCGGGACTAGCGGGAGGGGCCCCAAACAATGAGCAGTTCTTC. This sequence encodes CASSPGLAGGAPNNEQFF. Combining the CDR3 with reference TRBV7-8 and TRBJ2-1 gives the whole variable domain GAGVSQSPRYKVAKRGQDVALRCDPISGHVSLFWYQQALGQGPEFLTYFQNEAQLDKSGLPSDRFFAERPEGSVSTLKIQRTQQEDSAVYLCASSPGLAGGAPNNEQFFGPGTRLTVL.

The rearrangement uses TRBV7-8 and TRBJ2-3, with D perhaps matching TRBD2 (5 bases). Germline V gene data show CDR1 as SGHVS and CDR2 as FQNEAQ. Deletions cut 7 bases from V and 0 bases from J, with 11 bases between. This CDR3 comprises 14 residues. This CDR3 reads CASKVGVSTDTQYF. CDR3 nucleotides: TGTGCCAGCAAGGTGGGAGTGAGCACAGATACGCAGTATTTT.

This sequence joins TRBV7-9 and TRBJ1-2; D is uncertain. The V gene's germline CDR1 is SEHNR and CDR2 FQNEAQ (reference sequence). The CDR3 spans 15 residues. Trimming removed 1 base from V and 1 base from J, with 10 bases in between. The CDR3 spells CASSLGQSVNYGYTF. DNA of the CDR3: TGTGCCAGCAGCTTAGGGCAGTCGGTTAACTATGGCTACACCTTC.

This chain uses TRBV5-6 with TRBJ2-1, with D uncertain. CDR3 size: 13 residues. Between the trimmed V and J ends, which lost 0 bases and 5 bases, there was a span of 6 bases. Looked up from germline, CDR1 is SGHDT and CDR2 is YYEEEE. The CDR3 region is CASSLGSNNEQFF. Written as DNA, the CDR3 is TGTGCCAGCAGCTTGGGTAGTAACAATGAGCAGTTCTTC. Full variable domain (rest looked up from reference TRBV5-6 and TRBJ2-1): DAGVTQSPTHLIKTRGQQVTLRCSPKSGHDTVSWYQQALGQGPQFIFQYYEEEERQRGNFPDRFSGHQFPNYSSELNVNALLLGDSALYLCASSLGSNNEQFFGPGTRLTVL.

The V and J genes are TRBV19 and TRBJ1-3; 10 bases are a match to TRBD1. Germline values: CDR1 LNHDA, CDR2 SQIVND (reference sequence). Trimming removed 5 bases from V and 5 bases from J; junction bases left unmatched: 9. This CDR3 has 16 amino acids. CDR3 coding DNA: TGTGCCAGTAGTGCCTCCGGGACAGGGGTTAGAAACACCATATATTTT. This codes for CASSASGTGVRNTIYF.

The V and J genes are TRBV7-2 and TRBJ1-1; 8 positions agree with TRBD1. V lost 2 bases and J lost 6; bases outside the gene matches: 8. From germline, CDR1 is SGHTA and CDR2 FQGNSA. This CDR3 is built from 15 residues. CDR3 in amino acids: CASSLINRGKAEAFF. CDR3 in DNA: TGTGCCAGCAGCTTAATAAACAGGGGGAAAGCTGAAGCTTTCTTT.